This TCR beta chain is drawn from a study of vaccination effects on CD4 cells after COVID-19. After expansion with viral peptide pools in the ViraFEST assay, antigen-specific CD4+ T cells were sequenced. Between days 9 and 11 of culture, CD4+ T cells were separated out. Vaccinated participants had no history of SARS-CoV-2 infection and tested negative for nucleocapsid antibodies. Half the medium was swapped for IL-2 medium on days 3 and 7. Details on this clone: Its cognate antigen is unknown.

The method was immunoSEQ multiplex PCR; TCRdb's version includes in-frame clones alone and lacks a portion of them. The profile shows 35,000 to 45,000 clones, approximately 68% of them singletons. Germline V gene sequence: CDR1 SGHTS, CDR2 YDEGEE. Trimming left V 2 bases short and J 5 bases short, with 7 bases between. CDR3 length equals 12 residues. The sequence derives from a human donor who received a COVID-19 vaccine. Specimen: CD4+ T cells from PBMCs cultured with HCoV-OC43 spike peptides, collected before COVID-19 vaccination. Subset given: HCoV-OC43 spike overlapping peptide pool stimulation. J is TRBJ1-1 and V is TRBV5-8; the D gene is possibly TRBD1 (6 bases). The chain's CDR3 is CASSLTGTEAFF. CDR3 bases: TGTGCCAGCAGCTTAACAGGGACTGAAGCTTTCTTT. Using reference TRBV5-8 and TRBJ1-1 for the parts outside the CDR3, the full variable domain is EAGVTQSPTHLIKTRGQQATLRCSPISGHTSVYWYQQALGLGLQFLLWYDEGEERNRGNFPPRFSGRQFPNYSSELNVNALELEDSALYLCASSLTGTEAFFGQGTRLTVV.